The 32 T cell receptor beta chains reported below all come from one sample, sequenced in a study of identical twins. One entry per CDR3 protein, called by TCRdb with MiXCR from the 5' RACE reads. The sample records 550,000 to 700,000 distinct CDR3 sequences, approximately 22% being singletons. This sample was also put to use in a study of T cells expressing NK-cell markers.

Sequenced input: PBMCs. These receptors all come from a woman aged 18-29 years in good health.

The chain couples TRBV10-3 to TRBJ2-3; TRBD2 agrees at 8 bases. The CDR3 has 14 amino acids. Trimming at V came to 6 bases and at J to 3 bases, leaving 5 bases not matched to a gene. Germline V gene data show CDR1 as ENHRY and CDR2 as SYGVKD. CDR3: CAIRRAGVTDTQYF. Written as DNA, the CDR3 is TGTGCCATCAGGAGAGCGGGGGTTACAGATACGCAGTATTTT.

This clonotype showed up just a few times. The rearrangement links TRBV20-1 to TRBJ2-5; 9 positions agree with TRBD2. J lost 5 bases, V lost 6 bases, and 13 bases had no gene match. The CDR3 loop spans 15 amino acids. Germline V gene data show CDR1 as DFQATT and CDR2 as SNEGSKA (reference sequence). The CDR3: CSADRTSAPGETQYF. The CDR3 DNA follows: TGCAGTGCCGATCGGACTAGCGCCCCAGGGGAGACCCAGTACTTC.

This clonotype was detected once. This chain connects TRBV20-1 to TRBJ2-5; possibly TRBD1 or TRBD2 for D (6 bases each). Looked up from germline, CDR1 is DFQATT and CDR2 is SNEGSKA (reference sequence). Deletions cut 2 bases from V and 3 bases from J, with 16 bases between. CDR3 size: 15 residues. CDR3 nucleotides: TGCAGTGCTAGAATCCCGGGGGCAAATAAAGAGACCCAGTACTTC. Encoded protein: CSARIPGANKETQYF.

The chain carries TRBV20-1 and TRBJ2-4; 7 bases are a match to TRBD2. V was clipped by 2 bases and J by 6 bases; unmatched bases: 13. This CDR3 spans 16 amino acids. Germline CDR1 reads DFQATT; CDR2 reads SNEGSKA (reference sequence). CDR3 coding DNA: TGCAGTGCTAGACCCAGACTAGCCCGCGGGGGAAACATTCAGTACTTC. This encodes CSARPRLARGGNIQYF.

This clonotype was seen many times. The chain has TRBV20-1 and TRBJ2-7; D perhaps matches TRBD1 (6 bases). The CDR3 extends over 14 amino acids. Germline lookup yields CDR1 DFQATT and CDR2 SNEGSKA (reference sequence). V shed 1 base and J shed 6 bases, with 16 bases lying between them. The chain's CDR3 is CSARVRGRGGEQYF. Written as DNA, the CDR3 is TGCAGTGCTAGAGTCAGGGGCAGGGGTGGCGAGCAGTACTTC.

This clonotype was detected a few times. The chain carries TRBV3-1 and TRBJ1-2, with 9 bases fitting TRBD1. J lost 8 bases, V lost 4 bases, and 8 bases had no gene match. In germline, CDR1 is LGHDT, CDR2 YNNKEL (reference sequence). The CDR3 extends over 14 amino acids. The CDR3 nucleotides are TGTGCCAGCAGCCTTGGGGACAGGGAGGAAGGCTACACCTTC. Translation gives CASSLGDREEGYTF.

The CDR3 DNA is TGCAGTGCTTCTACGCGAGCTAACTATGGCTACACCTTC. This translates into CSASTRANYGYTF. The chain employs TRBV20-1 and TRBJ1-2; D gene ambiguous. This CDR3 is built from 13 residues. Per the germline V gene, CDR1 is DFQATT and CDR2 is SNEGSKA (reference sequence). Trimming removed 5 bases from V and 0 bases from J, with 10 bases in between.

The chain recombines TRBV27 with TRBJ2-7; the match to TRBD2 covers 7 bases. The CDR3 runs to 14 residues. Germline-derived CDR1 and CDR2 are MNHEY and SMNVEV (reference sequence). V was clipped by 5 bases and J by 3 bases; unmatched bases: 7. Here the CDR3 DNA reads TGTGCCAGCAGTCCAGGACTAGTCGACTACGAGCAGTACTTC. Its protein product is CASSPGLVDYEQYF.

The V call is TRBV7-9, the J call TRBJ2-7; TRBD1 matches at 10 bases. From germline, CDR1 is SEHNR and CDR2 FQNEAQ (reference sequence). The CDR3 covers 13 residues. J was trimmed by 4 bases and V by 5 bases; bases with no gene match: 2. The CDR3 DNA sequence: TGTGCCAGCAGCGACAGGGGGCTTTACGAGCAGTACTTC. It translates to CASSDRGLYEQYF. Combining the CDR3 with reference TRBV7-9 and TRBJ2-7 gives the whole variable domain DTGVSQNPRHKITKRGQNVTFRCDPISEHNRLYWYRQTLGQGPEFLTYFQNEAQLEKSRLLSDRFSAERPKGSFSTLEIQRTEQGDSAMYLCASSDRGLYEQYFGPGTRLTVT.

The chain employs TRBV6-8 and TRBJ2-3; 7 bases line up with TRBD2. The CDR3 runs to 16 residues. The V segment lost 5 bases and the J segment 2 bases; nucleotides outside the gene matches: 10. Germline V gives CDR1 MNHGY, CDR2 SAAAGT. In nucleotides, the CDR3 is TGTGCCAGCAGTGTTCCAGCGGGGTCTTACACAGATACGCAGTATTTT. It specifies CASSVPAGSYTDTQYF.

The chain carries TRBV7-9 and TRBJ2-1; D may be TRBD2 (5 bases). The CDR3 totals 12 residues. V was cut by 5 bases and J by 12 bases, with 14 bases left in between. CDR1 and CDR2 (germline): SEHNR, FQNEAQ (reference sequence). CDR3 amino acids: CASSRSGHGQFF. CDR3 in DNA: TGTGCCAGCAGCCGGAGCGGCCATGGGCAGTTCTTC.

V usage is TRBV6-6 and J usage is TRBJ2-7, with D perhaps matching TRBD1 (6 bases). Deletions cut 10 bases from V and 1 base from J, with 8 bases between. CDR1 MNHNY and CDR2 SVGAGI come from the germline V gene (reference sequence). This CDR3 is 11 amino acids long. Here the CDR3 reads CATQGSYEQYF. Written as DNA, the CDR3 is TGTGCCACACAGGGTTCCTACGAGCAGTACTTC.

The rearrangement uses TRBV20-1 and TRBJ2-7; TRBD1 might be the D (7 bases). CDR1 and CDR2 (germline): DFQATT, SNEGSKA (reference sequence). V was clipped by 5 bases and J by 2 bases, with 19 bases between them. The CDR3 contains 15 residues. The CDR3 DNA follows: TGCAGTGCTTGGGAACGGACAGGACTAACCTACGAGCAGTACTTC. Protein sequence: CSAWERTGLTYEQYF.

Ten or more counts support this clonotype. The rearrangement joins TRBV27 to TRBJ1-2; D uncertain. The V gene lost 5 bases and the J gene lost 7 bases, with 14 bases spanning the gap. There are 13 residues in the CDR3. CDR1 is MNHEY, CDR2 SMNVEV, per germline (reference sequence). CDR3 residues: CASSHRSWRGYTF. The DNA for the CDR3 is TGTGCCAGCAGTCATCGAAGTTGGCGTGGCTACACCTTC.

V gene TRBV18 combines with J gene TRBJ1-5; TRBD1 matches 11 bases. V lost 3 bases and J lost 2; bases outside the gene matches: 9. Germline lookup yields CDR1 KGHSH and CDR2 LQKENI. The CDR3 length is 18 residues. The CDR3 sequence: CASSPTGQGVFRNQPQHF. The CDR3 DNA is TGTGCCAGCTCACCCACGGGACAGGGGGTTTTTCGCAATCAGCCCCAGCATTTT.

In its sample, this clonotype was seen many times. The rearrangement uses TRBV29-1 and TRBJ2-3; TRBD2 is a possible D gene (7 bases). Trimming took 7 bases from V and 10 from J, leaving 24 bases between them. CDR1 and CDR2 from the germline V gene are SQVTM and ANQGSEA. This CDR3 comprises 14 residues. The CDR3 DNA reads TGCAGCGATGGAGGGGGGGCCCGTACTGGAGCGCAGTATTTT. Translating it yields CSDGGGARTGAQYF.

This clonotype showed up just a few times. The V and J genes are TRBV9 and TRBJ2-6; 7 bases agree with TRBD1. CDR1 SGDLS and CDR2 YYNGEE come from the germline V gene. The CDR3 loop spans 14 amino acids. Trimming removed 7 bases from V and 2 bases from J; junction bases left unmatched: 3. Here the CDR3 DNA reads TGTGCCAGCGACAGGGAAACTGGGGCCAACGTCCTGACTTTC. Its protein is CASDRETGANVLTF.

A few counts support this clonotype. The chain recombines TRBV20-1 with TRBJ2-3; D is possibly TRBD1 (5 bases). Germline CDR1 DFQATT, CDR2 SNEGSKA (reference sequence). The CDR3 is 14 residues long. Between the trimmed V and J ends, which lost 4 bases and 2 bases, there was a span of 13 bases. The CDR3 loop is CSANGASYTDTQYF. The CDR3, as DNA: TGCAGTGCTAATGGGGCCTCTTACACAGATACGCAGTATTTT.

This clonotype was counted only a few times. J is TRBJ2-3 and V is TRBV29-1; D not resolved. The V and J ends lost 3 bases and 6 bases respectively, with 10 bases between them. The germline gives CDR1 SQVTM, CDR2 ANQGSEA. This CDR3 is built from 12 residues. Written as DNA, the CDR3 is TGCAGCGTTGAGATTGTCGAGGATACGCAGTATTTT. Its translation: CSVEIVEDTQYF.

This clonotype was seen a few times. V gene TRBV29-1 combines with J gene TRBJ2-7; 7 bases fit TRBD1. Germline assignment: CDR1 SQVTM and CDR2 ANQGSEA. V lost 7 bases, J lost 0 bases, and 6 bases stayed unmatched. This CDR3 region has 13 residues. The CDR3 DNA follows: TGCAGCGCCCGGGACAGTAGCTCCTACGAGCAGTACTTC. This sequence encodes CSARDSSSYEQYF.

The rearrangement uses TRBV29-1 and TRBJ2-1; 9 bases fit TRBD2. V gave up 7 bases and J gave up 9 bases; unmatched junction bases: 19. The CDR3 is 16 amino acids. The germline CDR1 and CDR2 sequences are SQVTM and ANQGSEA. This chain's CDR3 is CSAARGGAGGAGEQFF. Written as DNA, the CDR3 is TGCAGCGCCGCCCGAGGCGGTGCGGGGGGGGCTGGTGAGCAGTTCTTC.

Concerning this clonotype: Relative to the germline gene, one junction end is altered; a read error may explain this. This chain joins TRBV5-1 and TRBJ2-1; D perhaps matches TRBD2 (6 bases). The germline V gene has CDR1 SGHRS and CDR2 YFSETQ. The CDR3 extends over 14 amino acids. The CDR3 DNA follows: TGCGCCAGCAGCCGTCCGGGAGTCAACCATGAGCGGTTCTTC. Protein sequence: CASSRPGVNHERFF.

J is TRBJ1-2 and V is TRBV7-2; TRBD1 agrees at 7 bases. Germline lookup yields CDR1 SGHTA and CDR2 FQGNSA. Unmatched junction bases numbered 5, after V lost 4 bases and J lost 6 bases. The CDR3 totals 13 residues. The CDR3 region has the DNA TGTGCCAGCAGCTATAGGCAGGGGGATGGCTACACCTTC. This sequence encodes CASSYRQGDGYTF.

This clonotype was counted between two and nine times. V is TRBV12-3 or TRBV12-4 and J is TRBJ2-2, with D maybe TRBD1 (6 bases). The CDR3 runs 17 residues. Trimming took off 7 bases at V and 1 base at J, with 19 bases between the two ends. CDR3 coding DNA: TGTGCCAGCAACACCAGGGGTCAGCGGAGGAACACCGGGGAGCTGTTTTTT. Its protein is CASNTRGQRRNTGELFF.

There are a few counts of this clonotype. CDR3 region: CASSLYAGGRNEQFF. CDR3 coding DNA: TGTGCCAGCAGCTTATACGCGGGAGGGCGGAATGAGCAGTTCTTC. The chain carries TRBV7-2 and TRBJ2-1; 9 nucleotides agree with TRBD2. CDR1 and CDR2 from the germline V gene are SGHTA and FQGNSA. After removal of 2 bases from V and 7 bases from J, the junction contained 6 bases not matched to a gene. This CDR3 has 15 residues.

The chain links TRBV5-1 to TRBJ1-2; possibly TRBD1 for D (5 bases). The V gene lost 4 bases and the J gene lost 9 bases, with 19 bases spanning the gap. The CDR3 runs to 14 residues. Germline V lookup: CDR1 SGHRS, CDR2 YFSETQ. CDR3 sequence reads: CASSPGTQLSSYTF. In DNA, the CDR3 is TGCGCCAGCAGCCCCGGGACGCAGTTATCGAGCTACACCTTC.

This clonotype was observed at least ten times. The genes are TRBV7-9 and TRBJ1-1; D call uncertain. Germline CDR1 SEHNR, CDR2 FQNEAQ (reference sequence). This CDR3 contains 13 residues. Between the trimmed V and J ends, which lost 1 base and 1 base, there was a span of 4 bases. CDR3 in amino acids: CASSLVENTEAFF. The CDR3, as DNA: TGTGCCAGCAGCTTAGTTGAGAACACTGAAGCTTTCTTT.

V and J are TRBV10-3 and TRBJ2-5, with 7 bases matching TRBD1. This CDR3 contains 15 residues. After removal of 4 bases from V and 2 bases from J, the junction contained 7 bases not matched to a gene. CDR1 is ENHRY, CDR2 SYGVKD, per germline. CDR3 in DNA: TGTGCCATCAGTGCGGGCCGGGACAGACAAGAGACCCAGTACTTC. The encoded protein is CAISAGRDRQETQYF.

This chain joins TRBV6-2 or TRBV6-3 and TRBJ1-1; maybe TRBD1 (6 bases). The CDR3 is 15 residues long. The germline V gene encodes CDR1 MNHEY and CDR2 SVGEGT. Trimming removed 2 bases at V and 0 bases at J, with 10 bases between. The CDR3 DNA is TGTGCCAGCAGTTACAGGGGGACACTGAACACTGAAGCTTTCTTT. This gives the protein CASSYRGTLNTEAFF.

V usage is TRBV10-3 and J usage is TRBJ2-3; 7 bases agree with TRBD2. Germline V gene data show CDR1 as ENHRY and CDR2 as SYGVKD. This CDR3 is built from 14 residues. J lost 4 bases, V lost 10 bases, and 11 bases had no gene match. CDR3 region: CATAAGTYADTQYF. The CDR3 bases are TGTGCCACCGCAGCGGGAACTTACGCAGATACGCAGTATTTT.

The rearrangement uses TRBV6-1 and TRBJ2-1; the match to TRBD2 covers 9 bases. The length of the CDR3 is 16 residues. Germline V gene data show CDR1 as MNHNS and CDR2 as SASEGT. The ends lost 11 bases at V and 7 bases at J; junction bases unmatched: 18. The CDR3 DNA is TGTGCCTCCCGAAGGGCTAGCGGGACCCACGGGAATGAGCAGTTCTTC. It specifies CASRRASGTHGNEQFF.

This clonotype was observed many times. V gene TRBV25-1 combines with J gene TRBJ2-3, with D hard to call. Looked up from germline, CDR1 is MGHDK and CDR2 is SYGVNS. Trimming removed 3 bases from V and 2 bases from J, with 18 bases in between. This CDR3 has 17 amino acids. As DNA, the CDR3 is TGTGCCAGCAGTGACTCTACTAAACTCCCTTCCACAGATACGCAGTATTTT. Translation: CASSDSTKLPSTDTQYF.